A single sample is the source of the 22 T cell receptor beta chains below, sequenced in a study of response to subunit inactivated influenza vaccine. MiXCR, run by TCRdb on the RT-PCR reads, gives a single entry per CDR3 protein. The sample consists of a few hundred thousand distinct CDR3 sequences, around 20% of them appearing once. The specimen was PBMCs from blood, collected approximately 20 months after vaccination. These TCRs come from a man aged 45 to 70 who received an inactivated influenza vaccine.

V and J are TRBV20-1 and TRBJ1-6; TRBD1 might be the D (5 bases). Trimming took off 1 base at V and 11 bases at J, with 15 bases between the two ends. Germline V gene sequence: CDR1 DFQATT, CDR2 SNEGSKA (reference sequence). This CDR3 region has 14 residues. The CDR3 loop is CSARGRAFRTPLHF. The CDR3 region has the DNA TGCAGTGCTAGAGGCAGGGCGTTTCGGACACCCCTCCACTTT.

This clonotype came up many times. The chain is built from TRBV4-2 and TRBJ1-1; the D is unclear. Trimming took 1 base from V and 0 from J, leaving 6 bases between them. CDR1 is LGHNA and CDR2 is YNFKEQ in the germline V gene. The CDR3 covers 14 residues. The CDR3 region is CASSQAYMNTEAFF. The CDR3 DNA sequence: TGTGCCAGCAGCCAAGCATACATGAACACTGAAGCTTTCTTT.

V and J are TRBV6-1 and TRBJ1-1; 8 nucleotides align to TRBD1. Trimming cost V 2 bases and J 1 base; bases outside gene matches: 9. The CDR3 contains 17 residues. CDR1 is MNHNS and CDR2 is SASEGT in the germline V gene. The CDR3 DNA follows: TGTGCCAGCAGTGAAAAGGGCAGGGGGCTTAGGAACACTGAAGCTTTCTTT. Translated, it gives CASSEKGRGLRNTEAFF.

The table lists this clonotype with a few counts. This chain uses TRBV7-2 with TRBJ1-6; 9 nucleotides line up with TRBD1. The length of the CDR3 is 15 residues. In germline, CDR1 is SGHTA, CDR2 FQGNSA. Trimming at V came to 1 base and at J to 10 bases, leaving 5 bases not matched to a gene. In nucleotides, the CDR3 is TGTGCCAGCAGCTTAGTGGGACAGGGTGGATCACCCCTCCACTTT. Protein sequence: CASSLVGQGGSPLHF. The full variable domain, in which reference TRBV7-2 and TRBJ1-6 provide the parts outside the CDR3, is GAGVSQSPSNKVTEKGKDVELRCDPISGHTALYWYRQSLGQGLEFLIYFQGNSAPDKSGLPSDRFSAERTGGSVSTLTIQRTQQEDSAVYLCASSLVGQGGSPLHFGNGTRLTVT.

This clonotype was counted a single time. The genes are TRBV9 and TRBJ1-1; D remains ambiguous. Germline values: CDR1 SGDLS, CDR2 YYNGEE. Trimming stripped 4 bases from V and 2 bases from J, with 15 bases between. The CDR3 contains 15 residues. CDR3 bases: TGTGCCAGCAGCACAGAAGCAACAGCCAACACTGAAGCTTTCTTT. Its translation: CASSTEATANTEAFF.

This chain's CDR3 is CASSLFSVLETQYF. The CDR3 coding sequence is TGTGCCAGCAGCTTATTTAGCGTTCTAGAGACCCAGTACTTC. The V gene is TRBV7-8, the J gene TRBJ2-5, with D maybe TRBD2 (5 bases). V was clipped by 2 bases and J by 4 bases, with 11 bases between them. The CDR3 runs to 14 residues. In germline, CDR1 is SGHVS, CDR2 FQNEAQ.

This chain links TRBV10-3 with TRBJ1-1; no clear D gene. The CDR3 covers 11 residues. Trimming left V 4 bases short and J 4 bases short, with 4 bases between. Germline lookup yields CDR1 ENHRY and CDR2 SYGVKD. The chain's CDR3 is CAISASTEAFF. CDR3 nucleotides: TGTGCCATCAGTGCGAGCACTGAAGCTTTCTTT.

This clonotype was picked up a small number of times. The chain is built from TRBV3-1 and TRBJ2-5; D is unclear. V gave up 6 bases and J gave up 5 bases, with 10 bases separating them. Germline V gene lookup returns CDR1 LGHDT and CDR2 YNNKEL (reference sequence). CDR3 size: 12 residues. The DNA of the CDR3 is TGTGCCAGCAGAGCCGTCGGGGAGACCCAGTACTTC. Protein sequence: CASRAVGETQYF.

In this sample, this clonotype turned up once. The germline gene is not matched at one end of the junction; a read error may be the cause. This chain uses TRBV5-1 with TRBJ1-1; D may be TRBD1 (6 bases). This CDR3 comprises 13 residues. CDR1 is SGHRS, CDR2 YFSETQ, per germline. This CDR3 is CATSPIFGGKAFF. Here the CDR3 DNA reads TGCGCCACCAGCCCCATCTTCGGGGGCAAAGCTTTCTTT.

The chain recombines TRBV20-1 with TRBJ1-2, with D uncertain. V was pared by 4 bases and J by 4 bases, with 13 bases between. Germline V gene sequence: CDR1 DFQATT, CDR2 SNEGSKA (reference sequence). The CDR3 is 13 amino acids. CDR3 in amino acids: CSAKSRLSYGYTF. The DNA of the CDR3 is TGCAGTGCTAAAAGCCGCTTGAGCTATGGCTACACCTTC.

This chain uses TRBV7-7 with TRBJ2-2; D gene unclear. V lost 1 base and J lost 4, with 4 bases in between. Germline V gives CDR1 SSHAT, CDR2 FNYEAQ (reference sequence). CDR3 size: 13 residues. The CDR3 region has the DNA TGTGCCAGCAGCTTAGTTCGCACCGGGGAGCTGTTTTTT. Translated: CASSLVRTGELFF.

This chain links TRBV9 with TRBJ2-2, with D tentatively TRBD2 (6 bases). Germline lookup yields CDR1 SGDLS and CDR2 YYNGEE. The CDR3 has 16 amino acids. Between the trimmed V and J ends, which lost 0 bases and 4 bases, there was a span of 13 bases. The chain's CDR3 is CASSVDGGLSTGELFF. Written as DNA, the CDR3 is TGTGCCAGCAGCGTAGACGGGGGTCTTTCCACCGGGGAGCTGTTTTTT.

The chain couples TRBV19 to TRBJ1-1; D may be TRBD1 (6 bases). Looked up from germline, CDR1 is LNHDA and CDR2 is SQIVND (reference sequence). The CDR3 loop spans 14 amino acids. Trimming took 3 bases from V and 2 from J, leaving 10 bases between them. The CDR3 DNA follows: TGTGCCAGTAGTATTCTGGGGGCCAACACTGAAGCTTTCTTT. Residues: CASSILGANTEAFF.

This clonotype has a handful of counts. The chain joins TRBV10-3 to TRBJ2-1, with TRBD1 matching 11 bases. V shed 10 bases, J shed 5 bases, and the junction held 7 bases outside the gene matches. This CDR3 contains 14 residues. Germline CDR1 ENHRY, CDR2 SYGVKD. The CDR3 region is CASHRDRGDNEQFF. In DNA, the CDR3 is TGTGCCAGCCACCGGGACAGGGGGGACAATGAGCAGTTCTTC.

This clonotype has only a few counts. This sequence joins TRBV5-1 and TRBJ2-5; D might be TRBD2 (5 bases). Germline values: CDR1 SGHRS, CDR2 YFSETQ. The CDR3 is 15 residues long. With 4 bases removed from V and 0 bases from J, the gap between germline ends came to 13 bases. This CDR3 is CASSLGGMYQETQYF. The DNA of the CDR3 is TGCGCCAGCAGCCTCGGAGGCATGTACCAAGAGACCCAGTACTTC.

This clonotype was seen a handful of times. The CDR3 DNA follows: TGTGCCAGCAGCCCGGGTGGGAGTGGGACCCAGTACTTC. Translated: CASSPGGSGTQYF. V is TRBV3-1 and J is TRBJ2-5; D may be TRBD2 (5 bases). This CDR3 comprises 13 residues. V shed 4 bases and J shed 7 bases, with 13 bases lying between them. Germline values: CDR1 LGHDT, CDR2 YNNKEL (reference sequence).

This clonotype has more than one count but fewer than ten. The rearrangement links TRBV4-3 to TRBJ2-5, with 11 bases that match TRBD2. CDR3 size: 16 residues. Looked up from germline, CDR1 is LGHNA and CDR2 is YSLEER. Trimming removed 0 bases from V and 3 bases from J; junction bases left unmatched: 3. The CDR3 DNA reads as TGCGCCAGCAGCCAAGAGGTTAGCGGGGGGGAAGAGACCCAGTACTTC. It specifies CASSQEVSGGEETQYF.

This clonotype was seen repeatedly, ten times or more. The chain is built from TRBV7-6 and TRBJ1-1; D possibly corresponds to TRBD1 (6 bases). The CDR3 sequence is 13 residues long. Per the germline V gene, CDR1 is SGHVS and CDR2 is FNYEAQ. V was trimmed by 1 base and J by 5 bases, leaving 8 bases between them. The CDR3 region is CASSLEQGTEAFF. CDR3 DNA sequence: TGTGCCAGCAGCTTAGAGCAGGGGACTGAAGCTTTCTTT.

This clonotype occurred a few times. The chain recombines TRBV7-8 with TRBJ1-5, with D perhaps matching TRBD1 (6 bases). The V and J ends lost 5 bases and 6 bases respectively, with 11 bases between them. Germline loops: CDR1 SGHVS, CDR2 FQNEAQ. There are 13 residues in the CDR3. In DNA form, the CDR3 reads TGTGCCAGCAGCAACAGGGTTGGTCAGCCCCAGCATTTT. Amino acids: CASSNRVGQPQHF.

This clonotype was observed at least ten times. This chain uses TRBV9 with TRBJ1-1, with unresolved D. This CDR3 has 13 residues. Germline CDR1 is SGDLS and CDR2 is YYNGEE. The V gene lost 0 bases and the J gene lost 2 bases, with 5 bases spanning the gap. The CDR3 nucleotides read TGTGCCAGCAGCGTAGTGACTAACACTGAAGCTTTCTTT. Translated, it gives CASSVVTNTEAFF.

This sequence joins TRBV12-3 or TRBV12-4 and TRBJ2-1, with D tentatively TRBD2 (5 bases). The V and J ends lost 2 bases and 8 bases respectively, with 16 bases between them. The CDR3 is made up of 15 amino acids. The CDR3 coding sequence is TGTGCCAGCAGTTTAAGAGGCCGACTAACCGATGAGCAGTTCTTC. This sequence encodes CASSLRGRLTDEQFF.

The CDR3 reads CASRLGQGYQPQHF. CDR3 bases: TGTGCCAGCAGGCTTGGACAGGGGTATCAGCCCCAGCATTTT. The gene calls are TRBV27 and TRBJ1-5; 9 bases agree with TRBD1. The CDR3 consists of 14 residues. The V and J ends lost 6 bases and 5 bases, in that order; junction bases with no gene match: 5. CDR1 and CDR2 (germline): MNHEY, SMNVEV (reference sequence).